The T cell receptor beta chain under discussion was sequenced for a study of blood T cell repertoires in COVID-19. Study background: COVID-19 samples from acute and convalescent phases originated in the United States, Italy and Spain.

Here immunoSEQ multiplex PCR was the method, and the copy in TCRdb shows in-frame clones only, minus some. The sample carries about 150,000 clones, under 90% recorded once. V was pared by 4 bases and J by 0 bases, with 11 bases between. Germline values: CDR1 SGHRS, CDR2 YFSETQ. There are 15 residues in the CDR3. The chain has TRBV5-1 and TRBJ2-1; perhaps TRBD2 as D (6 bases). The specimen sequenced was peripheral blood. This receptor was identified in a woman aged 55-69 years with active or convalescent COVID-19. The CDR3 DNA sequence: TGCGCCAGCAGCATAGACGGGAGCTCCTACAATGAGCAGTTCTTC. It is translated as CASSIDGSSYNEQFF.